This T cell receptor (beta chain) was found in a study of long-term antiretroviral therapy in people with HIV. With 2 bases removed from V and 1 base from J, the gap between germline ends came to 6 bases. Germline-derived CDR1 and CDR2 are MGHRA and YSYEKL. This CDR3 is built from 14 residues. They ran version v3.0 of the immunoSEQ assay at survey level. The target of sequencing was roughly 35,000-50,000 T-cell genomes per sample. The repertoire was sequenced with immunoSEQ multiplex PCR; TCRdb's copy has only in-frame clones and lacks some. The table has under 50,000 clones, around 93% seen once. The clonotype originates from a man younger than 40 with HIV. V usage is TRBV4-1 and J usage is TRBJ2-1; D is unclear. Here the sequenced sample was unsorted PBMCs, taken almost 9.5 years after starting antiretroviral therapy. The CDR3 region has the DNA TGCGCCAGCAGCCAACCAGGATCCTACAATGAGCAGTTCTTC. Amino acid sequence: CASSQPGSYNEQFF.